This entry lists 2 T cell receptor beta chains sequenced from one sample in a study of cytomegalovirus exposure and HLA in healthy donors. Produced via immunoSEQ multiplex PCR; TCRdb's table is partial and in-frame only. The sample yields approximately 180,000 clones, approximately 87% seen once. Sequencing input: PBMCs. The source of these receptors is a woman aged 30 to 39 in good health and CMV-seronegative.

The gene calls are TRBV5-8 and TRBJ2-3; D gene unclear. CDR1 and CDR2 from the germline V gene are SGHTS and YDEGEE. Trimming removed 4 bases at V and 6 bases at J, with 9 bases between. The CDR3 extends over 12 amino acids. The CDR3 nucleotides read TGTGCCAGCAGCCCTGGCCCCGATACGCAGTATTTT. Its translation is CASSPGPDTQYF.

This chain joins TRBV4-1 and TRBJ2-2; 8 nucleotides match TRBD1. The germline gives CDR1 MGHRA, CDR2 YSYEKL. This CDR3 contains 13 residues. V shed 6 bases and J 6 bases; nucleotides not matched to a gene: 3. The CDR3 region is CASSQGASGELFF. DNA for the CDR3: TGCGCCAGCAGTCAGGGGGCATCCGGGGAGCTGTTTTTT.